These 18 T cell receptor beta chains came from one sample sequenced in a study of graft-versus-host responses after intestinal transplantation. TCRdb's copy holds only in-frame clones and misses some; the assay was immunoSEQ multiplex PCR. Found here are around 120,000 clones, approximately 96% of them singletons; the top ten hold more than 3%. The antigens of these receptors remain unknown. The sample here was unstimulated CD8+ T cells sorted from spleen or lymph node cells, taken before intestinal transplant. The receptors were sampled from a human donor who received an intestinal transplant.

V is TRBV28 and J is TRBJ2-3; no clear D gene. Germline V gene data show CDR1 as MDHEN and CDR2 as SYDVKM. The CDR3 runs 13 residues. Trimming shortened V by 5 bases and J by 4 bases, and 10 bases separated the two germline ends. CDR3 sequence: CASSRNSADTQYF. DNA for the CDR3: TGTGCCAGCAGTCGGAACAGCGCAGATACGCAGTATTTT.

This chain uses TRBV7-9 with TRBJ2-2; D is uncertain. With 1 base removed from V and 15 bases from J, the gap between germline ends came to 15 bases. The CDR3 has 13 amino acids. Germline CDR1 and CDR2: SEHNR and FQNEAQ (reference sequence). The chain's CDR3 is CASSLGSGYMLFF. CDR3 coding DNA: TGTGCCAGCAGCTTAGGATCGGGCTACATGTTGTTTTTT.

V is TRBV28 and J is TRBJ1-2; D remains ambiguous. Germline V gene data show CDR1 as MDHEN and CDR2 as SYDVKM. CDR3 size: 14 residues. The V end lost 3 bases, the J end lost 0 bases, and 8 bases lay between the germline ends. The CDR3 coding sequence is TGTGCCAGCAGTTTGGCGGCTTCTAACTATGGCTACACCTTC. Protein sequence: CASSLAASNYGYTF.

The chain uses TRBV28 and TRBJ2-7; TRBD1 matches at 7 bases. Germline CDR1 is MDHEN and CDR2 is SYDVKM. The CDR3 is 14 residues long. V shed 3 bases and J 3 bases; nucleotides not matched to a gene: 5. CDR3 loop: CASSLTGSYYEQYF. The DNA of the CDR3 is TGTGCCAGCAGTTTGACAGGGTCCTACTACGAGCAGTACTTC.

This rearrangement joins TRBV5-4 to TRBJ2-7; 10 bases align to TRBD1. V was clipped by 0 bases and J by 7 bases; unmatched bases: 7. CDR1 is SGHNT and CDR2 is YYREEE in the germline V gene (reference sequence). This CDR3 has 15 amino acids. In DNA, the CDR3 is TGTGCCAGCAGCTTGGCCGGACAGGGGGAATGGGAGCAGTACTTC. It codes for CASSLAGQGEWEQYF. Looking up the rest from reference TRBV5-4 and TRBJ2-7 gives the full variable domain: ETGVTQSPTHLIKTRGQQVTLRCSSQSGHNTVSWYQQALGQGPQFIFQYYREEENGRGNFPPRFSGLQFPNYSSELNVNALELDDSALYLCASSLAGQGEWEQYFGPGTRLTVT.

This clone was recorded once. The chain recombines TRBV19 with TRBJ1-5, with TRBD1 identical over 12 bases. Trimming cost V 3 bases and J 6 bases; bases outside gene matches: 6. This CDR3 contains 16 residues. In germline, CDR1 is LNHDA, CDR2 SQIVND (reference sequence). CDR3 sequence: CASSIPGTGGGQPQHF. As DNA, the CDR3 is TGTGCCAGTAGTATCCCTGGGACAGGGGGCGGTCAGCCCCAGCATTTT.

The chain joins TRBV9 to TRBJ1-6, with 8 bases that match TRBD1. Trimming cost V 2 bases and J 5 bases; bases outside gene matches: 3. The CDR3 has 15 amino acids. Germline lookup yields CDR1 SGDLS and CDR2 YYNGEE. The CDR3 coding sequence is TGTGCCAGCAGCGTCCGGGGACAGGATAATTCACCCCTCCACTTT. Its translation: CASSVRGQDNSPLHF.

The V gene is TRBV27, the J gene TRBJ1-1; D remains ambiguous. V was cut by 2 bases and J by 1 base, with 8 bases left in between. Germline CDR1 is MNHEY and CDR2 is SMNVEV (reference sequence). CDR3 length: 14 residues. CDR3 bases: TGTGCCAGCAGTTTAAGCGGGAGGAACACTGAAGCTTTCTTT. Translation gives CASSLSGRNTEAFF.

The chain has TRBV9 and TRBJ2-2; D remains ambiguous. CDR1 and CDR2 (germline): SGDLS, YYNGEE. The CDR3 length is 16 residues. Trimming took 4 bases from V and 4 from J, leaving 17 bases between them. Here the CDR3 reads CASSSDPIAPTGELFF. The CDR3 DNA reads TGTGCCAGCAGCTCCGACCCAATAGCTCCCACCGGGGAGCTGTTTTTT.

The rearrangement joins TRBV5-1 to TRBJ1-5; D is unclear. Trimming left V 1 base short and J 0 bases short, with 11 bases between. This CDR3 has 16 amino acids. CDR1 and CDR2 (germline): SGHRS, YFSETQ. CDR3 coding DNA: TGCGCCAGCAGCTTGTTTCCCGACGATAGCAATCAGCCCCAGCATTTT. It specifies CASSLFPDDSNQPQHF.

V is TRBV28 and J is TRBJ2-1, with a weak D call TRBD2 (5 bases). The CDR3 length is 15 residues. Deletions cut 1 base from V and 0 bases from J, with 7 bases between. CDR1 and CDR2 from the germline V gene are MDHEN and SYDVKM. For the CDR3, the DNA is TGTGCCAGCAGTTTATTTGGGAGCTCCTACAATGAGCAGTTCTTC. Amino acid sequence: CASSLFGSSYNEQFF.

V is TRBV5-5 and J is TRBJ2-2; D may be TRBD1 (5 bases). The CDR3 contains 13 residues. V was clipped by 4 bases and J by 9 bases, with 13 bases between them. Germline V gives CDR1 SGHKS, CDR2 YYEKEE (reference sequence). This CDR3 is CASSAQVSRELFF. As DNA, the CDR3 is TGTGCCAGCAGCGCACAGGTTTCGCGGGAGCTGTTTTTT.

The J gene is TRBJ2-3, the V gene TRBV6-5; no clear D gene. The germline gives CDR1 MNHEY, CDR2 SVGAGI. The CDR3 contains 11 residues. Trimming took off 9 bases at V and 3 bases at J, with 7 bases between the two ends. CDR3 protein: CASTPTDTQYF. DNA for the CDR3: TGTGCCAGTACCCCGACAGATACGCAGTATTTT.

This clone was observed once. V gene TRBV27 combines with J gene TRBJ2-5, with a weak D call TRBD1 (6 bases). Trimming stripped 3 bases from V and 5 bases from J, with 13 bases between. Germline lookup yields CDR1 MNHEY and CDR2 SMNVEV (reference sequence). The CDR3 loop spans 14 amino acids. The CDR3 spells CASSFTGSKETQYF. The CDR3 coding sequence is TGTGCCAGCAGTTTTACAGGGAGTAAGGAGACCCAGTACTTC.

For the CDR3, the DNA is TGTGCCTCCGAAGGGGGACGCTCCTACGGCTACACCTTC. It yields the protein CASEGGRSYGYTF. This sequence joins TRBV9 and TRBJ1-2; possibly TRBD1 for D (6 bases). Germline V lookup: CDR1 SGDLS, CDR2 YYNGEE. V was trimmed by 10 bases and J by 8 bases, leaving 21 bases between them. The CDR3 is 13 amino acids.

This clone was seen a single time. This chain links TRBV2 with TRBJ2-7; D is unclear. This CDR3 is 10 amino acids long. V was pared by 4 bases and J by 4 bases, with 2 bases between. CDR1 is SNHLY, CDR2 FYNNEI, per germline. The DNA for the CDR3 is TGTGCCAGCAGTGTATACGAGCAGTACTTC. The encoded protein is CASSVYEQYF.

In its sample, this clone was seen once. The chain recombines TRBV5-1 with TRBJ2-7; D remains ambiguous. V lost 4 bases and J lost 2, with 16 bases in between. There are 15 residues in the CDR3. Germline V gene lookup returns CDR1 SGHRS and CDR2 YFSETQ. This CDR3 is CASSPTDLTTYEQYF. The CDR3 DNA reads TGCGCCAGCAGCCCTACGGACCTCACTACCTACGAGCAGTACTTC.

The V call is TRBV19, the J call TRBJ2-3; TRBD2 agrees at 9 bases. Losses at the gene ends were 5 bases for V and 0 bases for J; bases not matched to a gene: 6. The germline V gene encodes CDR1 LNHDA and CDR2 SQIVND (reference sequence). The CDR3 loop spans 16 amino acids. This CDR3 is CASSERLAASTDTQYF. DNA of the CDR3: TGTGCCAGTAGTGAACGACTAGCGGCTAGCACAGATACGCAGTATTTT. Variable domain in full (rest from reference TRBV19 and TRBJ2-3): DGGITQSPKYLFRKEGQNVTLSCEQNLNHDAMYWYRQDPGQGLRLIYYSQIVNDFQKGDIAEGYSVSREKKESFPLTVTSAQKNPTAFYLCASSERLAASTDTQYFGPGTRLTVL.